What follows are 18 T cell receptor beta chains derived from one specimen sequenced in a study of graft-versus-host responses after intestinal transplantation. These receptors lack a known antigen. Here immunoSEQ multiplex PCR was the method, and the copy in TCRdb shows in-frame clones only, minus some. The profile shows about 120,000 clones, about 95% of them singletons. The sample in question was unstimulated CD8+ T cells sorted from spleen or lymph node cells, obtained before intestinal transplant. All receptors derive from a human donor who received an intestinal transplant.

This clone was detected only once. The CDR3: CAWMPEAGVLNEQFF. The DNA of the CDR3 is TGTGCCTGGATGCCCGAGGCGGGAGTCCTCAATGAGCAGTTCTTC. The rearrangement joins TRBV30 to TRBJ2-1, with 7 bases matching TRBD2. CDR3 size: 15 residues. Germline assignment: CDR1 GTSNPN and CDR2 SVGIG (reference sequence). The V segment lost 4 bases and the J segment 6 bases; nucleotides outside the gene matches: 12.

This rearrangement joins TRBV15 to TRBJ1-5; no clear D gene. Deletions cut 3 bases from V and 3 bases from J, with 12 bases between. In germline, CDR1 is LNHNV, CDR2 YYDKDF (reference sequence). There are 15 residues in the CDR3. The CDR3 here is CATSSTGKTNQPQHF. DNA for the CDR3: TGTGCCACCAGCAGCACCGGGAAAACCAATCAGCCCCAGCATTTT.

This clone was recorded only once. The chain has TRBV29-1 and TRBJ2-5; possible D gene TRBD2, 6 bases. V lost 6 bases to trimming and J lost 5 bases, with 13 bases between them. Germline-derived CDR1 and CDR2 are SQVTM and ANQGSEA. The CDR3 extends over 12 amino acids. CDR3 nucleotides: TGCAGCGTCGGTCCGGGAGAGGAGACCCAGTACTTC. Its protein is CSVGPGEETQYF.

This clone was detected a few times. The CDR3 DNA reads as TGTGCCAGCAGCTCCCCGACTTTTTACGAGCAGTACTTC. It specifies CASSSPTFYEQYF. The V call is TRBV7-9, the J call TRBJ2-7, with unresolved D. Looked up from germline, CDR1 is SEHNR and CDR2 is FQNEAQ (reference sequence). V lost 4 bases and J 4 bases, leaving 11 bases between the germline ends. The CDR3 loop spans 13 amino acids.

The rearrangement joins TRBV9 to TRBJ2-3; 13 bases are shared with TRBD2. The length of the CDR3 is 16 residues. V was pared by 6 bases and J by 3 bases, with 7 bases of the junction left unmatched. Germline V gene sequence: CDR1 SGDLS, CDR2 YYNGEE. CDR3 amino acids: CASNLGTSGTTDTQYF. The CDR3 region has the DNA TGTGCCAGCAACCTAGGGACTAGCGGGACAACAGATACGCAGTATTTT.

The rearrangement links TRBV19 to TRBJ1-2; tentatively, D is TRBD1 (5 bases). V lost 5 bases and J lost 8, with 12 bases in between. This CDR3 is 12 amino acids long. CDR1 is LNHDA and CDR2 is SQIVND in the germline V gene (reference sequence). In nucleotides, the CDR3 is TGTGCCAGTAGTTTGGGGGGATCGGGCTACACCTTC. It specifies CASSLGGSGYTF.

This chain connects TRBV14 to TRBJ2-5; 7 bases fit TRBD1. TRBJ2-7 matches the DNA end more closely, so the J call is doubtful. Germline V gives CDR1 SGHDN, CDR2 FVKESK. The CDR3 is made up of 14 amino acids. Here the CDR3 DNA reads TGTGCCAGCAGGCAGACGGGACAGCCCTACGAGCAGTACTTC. Residues: CASRQTGQPYEQYF.

V is TRBV28 and J is TRBJ2-5, with 7 bases identical to TRBD1. The CDR3 has 15 amino acids. The ends lost 4 bases at V and 2 bases at J; junction bases unmatched: 7. Germline CDR1 is MDHEN and CDR2 is SYDVKM. In DNA form, the CDR3 reads TGTGCCAGCAGTTACCGGGACAGATTTCAAGAGACCCAGTACTTC. Amino acids: CASSYRDRFQETQYF.

V gene TRBV28 combines with J gene TRBJ1-1; the D is unclear. The V gene's germline CDR1 is MDHEN and CDR2 SYDVKM. Trimming took 3 bases from V and 1 from J, leaving 15 bases between them. This CDR3 is 16 amino acids long. The CDR3 is CASSFSFGVGNTEAFF. CDR3 nucleotide sequence: TGTGCCAGCAGTTTCTCCTTTGGGGTCGGGAACACTGAAGCTTTCTTT.

The chain recombines TRBV4-1 with TRBJ2-6; a possible D gene is TRBD1 (5 bases). The CDR3 length is 16 residues. Germline V gene lookup returns CDR1 MGHRA and CDR2 YSYEKL. V was trimmed by 0 bases and J by 0 bases, leaving 6 bases between them. The CDR3 DNA reads as TGCGCCAGCAGCCAAGAAGGGGACTCTGGGGCCAACGTCCTGACTTTC. This encodes CASSQEGDSGANVLTF.

The chain joins TRBV6-1 to TRBJ2-1, with 12 bases that match TRBD2. This CDR3 has 15 amino acids. The ends lost 4 bases at V and 5 bases at J; junction bases unmatched: 3. CDR1 MNHNS and CDR2 SASEGT come from the germline V gene. CDR3 nucleotides: TGTGCCAGCAGTGCTTGGACTAGCGGGAACAATGAGCAGTTCTTC. This translates into CASSAWTSGNNEQFF.

The rearrangement joins TRBV14 to TRBJ2-7; the match to TRBD2 covers 7 bases. The CDR3 runs 13 residues. CDR1 is SGHDN and CDR2 is FVKESK in the germline V gene. The V gene end was trimmed by 6 bases and the J gene end by 7 bases; junction bases not matched to a gene: 9. The CDR3 region has the DNA TGTGCCAGCAGGGAAAGCGGGAATGGAGAGCAGTACTTC. The encoded protein is CASRESGNGEQYF.

This chain connects TRBV7-8 to TRBJ2-3; no clear D. Germline-derived CDR1 and CDR2 are SGHVS and FQNEAQ. The CDR3 is 16 residues long. V gave up 5 bases and J gave up 3 bases, with 18 bases separating them. Here the CDR3 reads CASSPPTTRLTDTQYF. Written as DNA, the CDR3 is TGTGCCAGCAGCCCCCCAACGACTCGGCTAACAGATACGCAGTATTTT.

The rearrangement joins TRBV28 to TRBJ2-7, with D perhaps given as TRBD1 or TRBD2 (5 bases each). This CDR3 has 14 residues. Germline CDR1 reads MDHEN; CDR2 reads SYDVKM. V gave up 5 bases and J gave up 2 bases, with 13 bases separating them. The CDR3 loop reads CASSPPGDPYEQYF. CDR3 bases: TGTGCCAGCAGTCCCCCCGGGGACCCCTACGAGCAGTACTTC. Full variable domain (remainder filled in from reference TRBV28 and TRBJ2-7): DVKVTQSSRYLVKRTGEKVFLECVQDMDHENMFWYRQDPGLGLRLIYFSYDVKMKEKGDIPEGYSVSREKKERFSLILESASTNQTSMYLCASSPPGDPYEQYFGPGTRLTVT.

The gene calls are TRBV4-1 and TRBJ1-5; 8 bases are shared with TRBD1. The CDR3 runs 16 residues. The ends lost 2 bases at V and 4 bases at J; junction bases unmatched: 7. The germline V gene has CDR1 MGHRA and CDR2 YSYEKL. DNA of the CDR3: TGCGCCAGCAGCCAATTACCCGACAGGGGTAATCAGCCCCAGCATTTT. As protein: CASSQLPDRGNQPQHF.

This chain connects TRBV19 to TRBJ1-1; the D is unclear. The CDR3 is 11 amino acids. Germline-derived CDR1 and CDR2 are LNHDA and SQIVND (reference sequence). V was clipped by 8 bases and J by 1 base, with 5 bases between them. As DNA, the CDR3 is TGTGCCAGTGGAGGGAACACTGAAGCTTTCTTT. It translates to CASGGNTEAFF.

The J gene is TRBJ2-7, the V gene TRBV28, with no clear D. V was trimmed by 6 bases and J by 3 bases, leaving 12 bases between them. CDR3 length: 13 amino acids. Germline CDR1 and CDR2: MDHEN and SYDVKM. The CDR3 DNA follows: TGTGCCAGCAGCGTTACTGCAATCTACGAGCAGTACTTC. This gives the protein CASSVTAIYEQYF.

This clone was recorded only once. The chain recombines TRBV30 with TRBJ2-3; 10 bases line up with TRBD2. CDR3 size: 16 residues. The J segment lost 2 bases and the V segment lost 2 bases, leaving 7 bases of the junction unmatched. The V gene's germline CDR1 is GTSNPN and CDR2 SVGIG (reference sequence). The CDR3 is CAWSSGLAFYTDTQYF. The CDR3 nucleotides read TGTGCCTGGAGTTCGGGACTAGCGTTTTACACAGATACGCAGTATTTT.